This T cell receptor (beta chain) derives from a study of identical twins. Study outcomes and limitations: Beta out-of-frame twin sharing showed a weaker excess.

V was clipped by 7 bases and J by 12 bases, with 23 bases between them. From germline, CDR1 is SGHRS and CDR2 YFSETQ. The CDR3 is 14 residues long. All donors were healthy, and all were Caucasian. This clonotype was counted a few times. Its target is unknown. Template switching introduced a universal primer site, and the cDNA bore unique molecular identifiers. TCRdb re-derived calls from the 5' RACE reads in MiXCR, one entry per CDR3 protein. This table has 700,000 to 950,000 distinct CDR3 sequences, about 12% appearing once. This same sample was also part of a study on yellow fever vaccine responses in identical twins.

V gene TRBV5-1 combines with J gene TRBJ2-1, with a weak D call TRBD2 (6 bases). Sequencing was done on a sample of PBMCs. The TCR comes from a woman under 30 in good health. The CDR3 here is CASYAGNHAGWQFF. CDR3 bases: TGCGCCAGCTACGCGGGAAACCATGCCGGCTGGCAGTTCTTC.